This T cell receptor (beta chain) appears in the sequencing data of a study of T cells in Graves' hyperthyroidism and ophthalmopathy. Study context: Sampling of peripheral blood happened at initial diagnosis, prior to any treatment.

Clinical symptoms, serum thyroxine, TRAb, thyroid ultrasound and orbital computed tomography established diagnosis. Worth noting for this clonotype: No antigen is known for it. A much more abundant neighbour one base away suggests this may be a read error.

General study points: A model of 13 V-J features distinguished ophthalmopathy from stable hyperthyroidism. Also found in blood were most expanded thyroid clonotypes above 0.001.

It was RNA transcripts that yielded the amplified TCR beta CDR3 regions. TCR CDR3 regions were first amplified by RT-PCR with HTBI primers. TCRdb ran MiXCR on the multiplex PCR reads and lists one entry per CDR3 protein. The sample has 700,000 or so distinct CDR3 sequences, approximately 14% seen once. The CDR3 covers 14 residues. With 2 bases removed from V and 6 bases from J, the gap between germline ends came to 11 bases. From germline, CDR1 is SGHVS and CDR2 FNYEAQ. Sequenced: blood. This clonotype originated in a woman aged 45-59 years with Graves' ophthalmopathy. The chain couples TRBV7-6 to TRBJ1-5; D is unclear. The CDR3 region is CASSLSSISQPQHF. The CDR3 DNA reads as TGTGCCAGCAGCTTAAGCAGCATCAGTCAGCCCCAGCATTTT.